The clone carrying this T cell receptor beta chain has just one count. Its antigen is still unknown. For sorted subsets, roughly 200 ng DNA per replicate equaled approximately 30,000 T cell genomes. Sequenced by immunoSEQ multiplex PCR; TCRdb stores in-frame clones only, minus some. Among about 600,000 clones, approximately 97% were seen once, and the ten largest hold 0.057%. V was shortened by 4 bases and J by 6 bases, with 9 bases between the two germline ends. The CDR3 has 12 residues. The germline V gene has CDR1 MNHEY and CDR2 SVGAGI. The sample originates from a study of shared clonotypes between healthy human individuals. Study-level points and caveats: The generation probabilities recorded for non-shared clonotypes fell below those of clonotypes shared by all four donors. Compared with memory subsets, naive subsets generally had larger estimated richness.

V is TRBV6-5 and J is TRBJ1-1, with D maybe TRBD1 (5 bases). This receptor was taken from a woman in her twenties or thirties in good health. The specimen sequenced was naive CD4+ T cells sorted from blood. Subset given: CD45RA+ positively selected. DNA for the CDR3: TGTGCCAGCAGTTTAGGCAGGGCTGAAGCTTTCTTT. It codes for CASSLGRAEAFF.